The rows below give T cell receptor beta chains drawn from one sample of a study of T cells after yellow fever vaccination. MiXCR, run by TCRdb on the 5' RACE reads, gives a single entry per CDR3 protein. The top ten hold roughly 13% of the sample, which has around 610,000 distinct CDR3 sequences, roughly 13% seen once. The sequencing here drew on PBMCs, taken on the day of the yellow fever booster vaccination. Receptors were obtained from a man younger than 45 who received the YFV17D yellow fever vaccine. Both conserved end residues are part of each CDR3. A D gene is named only where the DNA matches it firmly. A row's size may be missing; if present it is once, few, many or a size class.

V	D	J	size	DNA	CDR3
TRBV10-2	TRBD1	TRBJ2-3	.	TGCGCCAGCAGTGAGTCGAAATGGACAGGGGGCGCAGATACGCAGTATTTT	CASSESKWTGGADTQYF
TRBV3-1	.	TRBJ2-5	few	TGTGCCAGCAGCCAAGAGGCCTTCCGGGAGACCCAGTACTTC	CASSQEAFRETQYF
TRBV9	.	TRBJ1-1	few	TGTGCCAGCAGCGTAGGATTCGAGGTGAACACTGAAGCTTTCTTT	CASSVGFEVNTEAFF
TRBV19	TRBD1	TRBJ1-5	few	TGTGCCAGTTCTGGACAGGGGCGTCAGCCCCAGCATTTT	CASSGQGRQPQHF
TRBV6-1	TRBD2	TRBJ2-7	.	TGTGCCAGCAGTCCCCCCGGGACTAGCGGCTACGAGCAGTACTTC	CASSPPGTSGYEQYF
TRBV7-8	.	TRBJ2-7	.	TGTGCCAGCAGTGGAGGGGAGCACTACGAGCAGTACTTC	CASSGGEHYEQYF
TRBV5-1	TRBD2	TRBJ2-1	few	TGCGCCAGCAGCCAACTAGCGGGGCCATTCTGGGAGCAGTTCTTC	CASSQLAGPFWEQFF
TRBV7-8	.	TRBJ2-5	.	TGTGCCAGCAGCTCCGTTGGGGGAGCCGGGGAGACCCAGTACTTC	CASSSVGGAGETQYF
TRBV5-1	TRBD1	TRBJ2-5	many	TGCGCCAGCAGCTTGGATGGGACAGGGGAAGAGACCCAGTACTTC	CASSLDGTGEETQYF
TRBV5-1	TRBD2	TRBJ2-1	few	TGCGCCAGCAGCTTGTATCCTAGCGGGGAAAACAATGAGCAGTTCTTC	CASSLYPSGENNEQFF
TRBV11-2	TRBD2	TRBJ2-3	few	TGTGCCAGCAGCTCTGCCCTACTAGCGGGATGGGGCACAGATACGCAGTATTTT	CASSSALLAGWGTDTQYF
TRBV25-1	TRBD2	TRBJ2-3	.	TGTGCCAGCAGTGAATATAACAGTCGGGAGGCTAGCACAGATACGCAGTATTTT	CASSEYNSREASTDTQYF
TRBV27	.	TRBJ2-7	.	TGTGCCAGCACCCCCCGGGTCGACTCCTACGAGCAGTACTTC	CASTPRVDSYEQYF
TRBV12-3/TRBV12-4	.	TRBJ2-1	few	TGTGCCAGCAGTGGTCTTTCCGGCGGGACCTACTACAATGAGCAGTTCTTC	CASSGLSGGTYYNEQFF
TRBV6-1	.	TRBJ2-3	once	TGTGCCAGCAGTCCCCCCCAGGATACGCAGTATTTT	CASSPPQDTQYF
TRBV5-4	.	TRBJ2-1	.	TGTGCCAGCAGCCCGGTGATCGTGGGTTCCTACAATGAGCAGTTCTTC	CASSPVIVGSYNEQFF
TRBV20-1	.	TRBJ2-3	.	TGCAGTGCTAGAGGGGCGGCGGGAATAACGCAGTATTTT	CSARGAAGITQYF
TRBV23-1	TRBD1	TRBJ2-2	few	TGCGCCAGCTGCTGGGACAGGGCGGCCGGGGAGCTGTTTTTT	CASCWDRAAGELFF
TRBV7-8	.	TRBJ2-1	.	TGTGCCAGCAGCTTAGCCGCCGAGGAGCAGTTCTTC	CASSLAAEEQFF
TRBV30	.	TRBJ2-1	many	TGTGCCTGGGATAGCGGAACCTACAATGAGCAGTTCTTC	CAWDSGTYNEQFF
TRBV25-1	.	TRBJ2-1	few	TGTGCCAGCAGTGAGGACAGGCCATTGAGCGGGAGCGGAATGTTCTTC	CASSEDRPLSGSGMFF
TRBV12-3/TRBV12-4	TRBD2	TRBJ2-1	few	TGTGCCAGCAGTCCTCGGTCTAGCGGGGGAGCCGATGAGCAGTTCTTC	CASSPRSSGGADEQFF
TRBV10-3	TRBD2	TRBJ2-7	.	TGTGCCATCGGCGGGACTAACTACGAGCAGTACTTC	CAIGGTNYEQYF
TRBV27	TRBD2	TRBJ2-1	few	TGTGCCAGCAGTGTCAGCGGGAGAATTAATGAGCAGTTCTTC	CASSVSGRINEQFF
TRBV27	TRBD1	TRBJ2-3	many	TGTGCCAGCAGTATAGGGGGCGCGACAGATACGCAGTATTTT	CASSIGGATDTQYF
TRBV25-1	TRBD1	TRBJ2-5	.	TGTGCCAGCAGTGAATCCACCGGGACAGGGTGGGACGAAGAGACCCAGTACTTC	CASSESTGTGWDEETQYF
TRBV20-1	.	TRBJ1-5	few	TGCAGTGCCCAGGAGGGGTCCTATAGCAATCAGCCCCAGCATTTT	CSAQEGSYSNQPQHF
TRBV5-1	TRBD1	TRBJ2-3	many	TGCGCCAGCAGCGCGGAGGGGACAGGGGGCCCAGATACGCAGTATTTT	CASSAEGTGGPDTQYF
TRBV21-1	.	TRBJ2-3	.	TGTGCCAGCAGCAACACACGCACTAGCGGGACCTCAGATACGCAGTATTTT	CASSNTRTSGTSDTQYF
TRBV18	.	TRBJ1-5	few	TGTGCCAGCTCACTTGTGGGGAGCAATCAGCCCCAGCATTTT	CASSLVGSNQPQHF
TRBV9	.	TRBJ1-6	.	TGTGCCAGCAATGGGGACGCCAATTCACCCCTCCACTTT	CASNGDANSPLHF
TRBV20-1	TRBD2	TRBJ2-3	few	TGCAGTTCTAGCGGCTCCACAGATACGCAGTATTTT	CSSSGSTDTQYF
TRBV11-1	TRBD1	TRBJ2-3	.	TGTGCCAGCAGTCCTACGATCGCCGGGACAGCTAGCACAGATACGCAGTATTTT	CASSPTIAGTASTDTQYF
TRBV7-2	.	TRBJ2-7	.	TGTGCCAGCAGCTTACTCAGTACCTACGAGCAGTACTTC	CASSLLSTYEQYF
TRBV7-2	.	TRBJ2-1	few	TGTGCCAGCAGCTCGACCTACTACAATGAGCAGTTCTTC	CASSSTYYNEQFF
TRBV7-8	TRBD2	TRBJ2-1	many	TGTGCCAGCAGCTTAGGACTAGCGGGAGTCTACAATGAGCAGTTCTTC	CASSLGLAGVYNEQFF
TRBV11-2	.	TRBJ2-3	.	TGTGCCAGCAGGCCCTCGGAGGGCTACACAGATACGCAGTATTTT	CASRPSEGYTDTQYF
TRBV20-1	.	TRBJ2-2	.	TGCAGTGCTAGAGTTCCGAACACCGGGGAGCTGTTTTTT	CSARVPNTGELFF
TRBV6-2/TRBV6-3	TRBD1	TRBJ1-5	few	TGTGCCAGCATGAAGACAGGGACAAGCAATCAGCCCCAGCATTTT	CASMKTGTSNQPQHF
TRBV28	TRBD2	TRBJ2-3	.	TGTGCCAGCAGATCCCCTCGGACGGGACTAGCGGGAGGGCCAGCAGATACGCAGTATTTT	CASRSPRTGLAGGPADTQYF
TRBV12-3/TRBV12-4	TRBD1	TRBJ2-5	few	TGTGCCAGTGGGCGGGACAGGGGTTTCCAAGAGACCCAGTACTTC	CASGRDRGFQETQYF
TRBV7-2	.	TRBJ2-1	.	TGTGCCAGCCATAGGGGGGAGACCCCCGCCCGGCAGTTCTTC	CASHRGETPARQFF
TRBV20-1	.	TRBJ2-1	.	TGCAGTGCTACCTCCGGGACCCCCAATGAGCAGTTCTTC	CSATSGTPNEQFF
TRBV28	TRBD1	TRBJ2-7	few	TGTGCCAGCAGGTATCAGGGGGCTTCCTACGAGCAGTACTTC	CASRYQGASYEQYF
TRBV7-2	TRBD2	TRBJ2-5	few	TGTGCCAGCAGCCCCAATCTAGCGGGAGGGCCAGAGACCCAGTACTTC	CASSPNLAGGPETQYF
TRBV6-1	TRBD2	TRBJ2-1	.	TGTGCCACGGGGACTACCAACCACAATGAGCAGTTCTTC	CATGTTNHNEQFF
TRBV21-1	.	TRBJ2-3	few	TGTGCCAGCAGCAATGGGGTGAAAAGCACAGATACGCAGTATTTT	CASSNGVKSTDTQYF
TRBV29-1	TRBD2	TRBJ2-2	.	TGCAGCGTTTCCCTAGCGGGCGTGATCGGGGAGCTGTTTTTT	CSVSLAGVIGELFF
TRBV5-1	.	TRBJ2-1	few	TGCGCCAGCAGCCCCGACTCATCCTCCTACAATGAGCAGTTCTTC	CASSPDSSSYNEQFF
TRBV19	TRBD2	TRBJ2-1	.	TGTGCCAGTAGTATCCAAATAGCGGGTCTATCGGTGAATGAGCAGTTCTTC	CASSIQIAGLSVNEQFF
TRBV5-1	.	TRBJ2-7	.	TGCGCCAGCAGCTTGGGTGGGGGCCAGGCCTCCTACGAGCAGTACTTC	CASSLGGGQASYEQYF
TRBV7-2	.	TRBJ2-7	few	TGTGCCAGCAGGGTGGGATACCCCTCCGACGAGCAGTACTTC	CASRVGYPSDEQYF
TRBV20-1	TRBD2	TRBJ2-7	.	TGCAGTGCGGCGGTGACTAGCGGGAGCTCCTACGAGCAGTACTTC	CSAAVTSGSSYEQYF
TRBV2	.	TRBJ2-5	few	TGTGCCAGCAGTGTTAGCAGCGTCTATGACGAGACCCAGTACTTC	CASSVSSVYDETQYF
TRBV6-1	TRBD2	TRBJ2-4	.	TGTGCCAGCAGCATCGGGGGGTCTCGCAAAAACATTCAGTACTTC	CASSIGGSRKNIQYF
TRBV6-2/TRBV6-3	TRBD2	TRBJ2-1	few	TGTGCCAGCAGCAGGACTAGCGGGAACATCAATGAGCAGTTCTTC	CASSRTSGNINEQFF
TRBV6-2/TRBV6-3	TRBD2	TRBJ2-5	many	TGTGCCAGCGTGTACGGGTCTAGCGGACAAGAGACCCAGTACTTC	CASVYGSSGQETQYF
TRBV5-5	.	TRBJ1-5	few	TGTGCCAGCAGACCAGGGGCAGGAGGCAATCAGCCCCAGCATTTT	CASRPGAGGNQPQHF
TRBV20-1	.	TRBJ2-5	few	TGCAGTGCGCGGGTTCTCAGCGGACAAGAGACCCAGTACTTC	CSARVLSGQETQYF
TRBV7-2	.	TRBJ2-1	.	TGTGCCAGCAGCTCGGACTGGATCTCCTACAATGAGCAGTTCTTC	CASSSDWISYNEQFF